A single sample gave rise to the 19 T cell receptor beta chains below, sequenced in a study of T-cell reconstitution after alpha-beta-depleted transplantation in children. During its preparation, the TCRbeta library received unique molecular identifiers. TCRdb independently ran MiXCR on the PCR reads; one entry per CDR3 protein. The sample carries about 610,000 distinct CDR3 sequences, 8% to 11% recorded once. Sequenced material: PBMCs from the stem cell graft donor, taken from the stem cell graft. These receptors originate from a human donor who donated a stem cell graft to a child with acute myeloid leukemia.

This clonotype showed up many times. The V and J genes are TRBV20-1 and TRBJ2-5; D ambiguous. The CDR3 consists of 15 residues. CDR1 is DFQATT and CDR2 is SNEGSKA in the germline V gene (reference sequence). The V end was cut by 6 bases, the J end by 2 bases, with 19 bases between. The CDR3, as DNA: TGCAGTGCACGCCCCTTCCTGGGCCGACAAGAGACCCAGTACTTC. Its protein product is CSARPFLGRQETQYF.

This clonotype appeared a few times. CDR3 amino acids: CSVWGTGASYEQYF. In DNA form, the CDR3 reads TGCAGCGTTTGGGGAACTGGTGCCTCCTACGAGCAGTACTTC. This chain joins TRBV29-1 and TRBJ2-7; D is undetermined. This CDR3 region has 14 residues. Trimming cost V 5 bases and J 0 bases, with 14 bases left between them. Per the germline V gene, CDR1 is SQVTM and CDR2 is ANQGSEA.

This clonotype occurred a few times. The CDR3 DNA sequence: TGCAGTGCTTCGGACAGGGCGGGCACTGAAGCTTTCTTT. Residues: CSASDRAGTEAFF. The gene calls are TRBV20-1 and TRBJ1-1; 8 nucleotides line up with TRBD1. The V gene end was trimmed by 5 bases and the J gene end by 4 bases; junction bases not matched to a gene: 6. CDR3 length equals 13 residues. Germline values: CDR1 DFQATT, CDR2 SNEGSKA (reference sequence).

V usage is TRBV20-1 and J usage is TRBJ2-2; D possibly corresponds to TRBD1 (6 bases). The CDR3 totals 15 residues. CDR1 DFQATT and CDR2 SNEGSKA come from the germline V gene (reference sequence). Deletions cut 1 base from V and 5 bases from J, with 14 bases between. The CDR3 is CSARVAGVVTGELFF. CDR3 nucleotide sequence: TGCAGTGCTAGAGTCGCAGGGGTGGTTACCGGGGAGCTGTTTTTT.

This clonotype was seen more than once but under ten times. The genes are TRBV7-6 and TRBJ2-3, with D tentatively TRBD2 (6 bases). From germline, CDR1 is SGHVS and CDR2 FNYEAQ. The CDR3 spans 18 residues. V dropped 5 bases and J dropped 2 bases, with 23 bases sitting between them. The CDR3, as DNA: TGTGCCAGCAGCCCAGCGACTAGTCCCTTATCTATCACAGATACGCAGTATTTT. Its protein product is CASSPATSPLSITDTQYF.

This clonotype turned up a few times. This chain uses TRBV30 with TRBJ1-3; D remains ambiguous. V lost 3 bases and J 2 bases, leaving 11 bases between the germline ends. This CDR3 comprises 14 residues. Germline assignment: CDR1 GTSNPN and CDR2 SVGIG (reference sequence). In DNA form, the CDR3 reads TGTGCCTGGAGGGCCGTGTCTGCTGGAAACACCATATATTTT. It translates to CAWRAVSAGNTIYF.

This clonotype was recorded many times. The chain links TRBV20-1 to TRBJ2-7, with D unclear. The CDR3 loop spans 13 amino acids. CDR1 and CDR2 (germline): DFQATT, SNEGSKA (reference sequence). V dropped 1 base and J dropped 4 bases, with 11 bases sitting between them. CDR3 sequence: CSARVSAGYEQYF. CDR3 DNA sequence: TGCAGTGCTAGAGTTAGTGCTGGGTACGAGCAGTACTTC.

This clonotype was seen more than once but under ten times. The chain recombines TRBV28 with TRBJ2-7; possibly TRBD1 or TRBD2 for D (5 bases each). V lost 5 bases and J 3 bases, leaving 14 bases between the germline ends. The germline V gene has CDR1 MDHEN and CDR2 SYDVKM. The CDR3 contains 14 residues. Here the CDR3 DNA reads TGTGCCAGCAGTACGCAAGGGGCGGGCTACGAGCAGTACTTC. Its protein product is CASSTQGAGYEQYF.

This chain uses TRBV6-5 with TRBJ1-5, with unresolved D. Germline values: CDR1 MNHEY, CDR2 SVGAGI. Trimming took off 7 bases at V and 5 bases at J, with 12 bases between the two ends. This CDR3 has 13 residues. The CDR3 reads CASTGREDQPQHF. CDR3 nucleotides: TGTGCCAGCACCGGACGGGAAGATCAGCCCCAGCATTTT.

The CDR3 is CAIRTLAGDYEQYF. CDR3 nucleotides: TGTGCCATCAGAACACTAGCGGGAGACTACGAGCAGTACTTC. The chain carries TRBV10-3 and TRBJ2-7, with TRBD2 matching over 11 bases. The CDR3 spans 14 residues. V dropped 6 bases and J dropped 3; count of bases not matched to a gene: 4. Germline lookup yields CDR1 ENHRY and CDR2 SYGVKD.

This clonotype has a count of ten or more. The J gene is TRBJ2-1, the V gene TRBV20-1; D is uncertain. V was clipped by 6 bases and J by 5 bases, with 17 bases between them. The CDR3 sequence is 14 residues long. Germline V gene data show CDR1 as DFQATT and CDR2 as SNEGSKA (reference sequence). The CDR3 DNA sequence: TGCAGTGCCCCAACGGACGGAAATGACAATGAGCAGTTCTTC. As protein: CSAPTDGNDNEQFF.

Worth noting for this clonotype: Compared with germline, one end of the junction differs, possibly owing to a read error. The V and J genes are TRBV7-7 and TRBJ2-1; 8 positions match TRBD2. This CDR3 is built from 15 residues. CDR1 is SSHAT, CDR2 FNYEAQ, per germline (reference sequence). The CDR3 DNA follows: TGTGCTAGCAGCCTAGGCACTAGCGGAGACAATGAGCAGTTCTTC. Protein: CASSLGTSGDNEQFF. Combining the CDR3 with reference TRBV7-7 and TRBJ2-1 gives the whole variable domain GAGVSQSPRYKVTKRGQDVTLRCDPISSHATLYWYQQALGQGPEFLTYFNYEAQPDKSGLPSDRFSAERPEGSISTLTIQRTEQRDSAMYRCASSLGTSGDNEQFFGPGTRLTVL.

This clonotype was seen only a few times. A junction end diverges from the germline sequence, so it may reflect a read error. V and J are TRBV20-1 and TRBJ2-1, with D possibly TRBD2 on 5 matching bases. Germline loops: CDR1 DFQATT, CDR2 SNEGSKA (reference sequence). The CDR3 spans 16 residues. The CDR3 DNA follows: TGCTGTGCTAGTCGTCGCGGGTTTAGCTCCTACAATGAGCAGTTCTTC. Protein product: CCASRRGFSSYNEQFF.

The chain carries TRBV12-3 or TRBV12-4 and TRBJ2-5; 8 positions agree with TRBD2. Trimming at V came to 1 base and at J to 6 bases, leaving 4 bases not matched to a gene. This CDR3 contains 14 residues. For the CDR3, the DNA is TGTGCCAGCAGTTTAGACACGGGAGGGAAGACCCAGTACTTC. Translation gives CASSLDTGGKTQYF.

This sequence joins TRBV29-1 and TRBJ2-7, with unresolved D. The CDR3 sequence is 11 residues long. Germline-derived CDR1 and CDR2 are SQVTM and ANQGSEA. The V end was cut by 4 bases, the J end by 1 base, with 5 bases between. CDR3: CSVVESYEQYF. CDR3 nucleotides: TGCAGCGTTGTGGAGTCCTACGAGCAGTACTTC.

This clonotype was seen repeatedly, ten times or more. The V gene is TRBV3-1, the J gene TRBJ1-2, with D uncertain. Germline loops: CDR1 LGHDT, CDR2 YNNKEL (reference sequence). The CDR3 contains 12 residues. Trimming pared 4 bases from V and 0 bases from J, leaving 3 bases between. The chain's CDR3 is CASSRTNYGYTF. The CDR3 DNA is TGTGCCAGCAGCCGGACTAACTATGGCTACACCTTC.

CDR3 amino acids: CAISELADSNEQFF. As DNA, the CDR3 is TGTGCCATCAGTGAGTTGGCGGATTCCAATGAGCAGTTCTTC. The chain employs TRBV10-3 and TRBJ2-1; unclear D gene. The CDR3 totals 14 residues. From germline, CDR1 is ENHRY and CDR2 SYGVKD. V was pared by 1 base and J by 6 bases, with 10 bases between.

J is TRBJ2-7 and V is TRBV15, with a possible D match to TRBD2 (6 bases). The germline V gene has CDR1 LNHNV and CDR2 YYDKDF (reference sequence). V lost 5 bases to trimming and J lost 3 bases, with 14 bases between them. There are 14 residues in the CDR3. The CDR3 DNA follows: TGTGCCACCAGCGTAGGTCCGGGGGACTACGAGCAGTACTTC. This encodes CATSVGPGDYEQYF.

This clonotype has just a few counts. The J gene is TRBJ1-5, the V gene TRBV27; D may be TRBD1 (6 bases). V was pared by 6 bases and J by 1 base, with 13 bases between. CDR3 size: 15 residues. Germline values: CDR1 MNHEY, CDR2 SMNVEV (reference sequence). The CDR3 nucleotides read TGTGCCAGCAGCCCTAGCCAGGGGAGCAATCAGCCCCAGCATTTT. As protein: CASSPSQGSNQPQHF.